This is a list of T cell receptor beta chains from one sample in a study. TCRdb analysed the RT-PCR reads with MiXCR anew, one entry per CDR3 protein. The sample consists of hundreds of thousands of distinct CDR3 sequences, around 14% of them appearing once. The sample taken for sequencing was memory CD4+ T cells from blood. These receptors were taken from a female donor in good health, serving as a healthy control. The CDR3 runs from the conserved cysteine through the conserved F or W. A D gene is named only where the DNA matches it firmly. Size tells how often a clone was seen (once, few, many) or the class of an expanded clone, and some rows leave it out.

TGTGCCAGCAGGTACAGGGGAGCGAGCACTGAAGCTTTCTTT,CASRYRGASTEAFF,TRBJ1-1,few,TRBV12-3/TRBV12-4,TRBD1
TGTGCCAGCAGAGCACTAGCGGGCAACTCCTACAATGAGCAGTTCTTC,CASRALAGNSYNEQFF,TRBJ2-1,few,TRBV6-2/TRBV6-3,TRBD2
TGCAGCGTTGAGGGACAGAACACTGAAGCTTTCTTT,CSVEGQNTEAFF,TRBJ1-1,.,TRBV29-1,.
TGCGCCAGCAGCTTGGCAGCTTCCCATAGCTCTGGAAACACCATATATTTT,CASSLAASHSSGNTIYF,TRBJ1-3,few,TRBV5-1,.
TGTGCCAGCGGTAACTTCTACGAGCAGTACTTC,CASGNFYEQYF,TRBJ2-7,many,TRBV7-2,.
TGCAGTGCCGCTCCCAATAGTAGGGGCCTTACCAATCAGCCCCAGCATTTT,CSAAPNSRGLTNQPQHF,TRBJ1-5,.,TRBV20-1,.
TGCAGTGCTAGAGATCGACAGAAACTGATGAACACTGAAGCTTTCTTT,CSARDRQKLMNTEAFF,TRBJ1-1,.,TRBV20-1,.
TGTGCCAGCAGCATGGCTCTCTACGAGCAGTACTTC,CASSMALYEQYF,TRBJ2-7,.,TRBV3-1,.
TGCAGCGGTCAGCAGGGGGGTGGCACTGAAGCTTTCTTT,CSGQQGGGTEAFF,TRBJ1-1,few,TRBV29-1,TRBD1
TGCGCCAGCAGAACAGCCACTGGAAACACCATATATTTT,CASRTATGNTIYF,TRBJ1-3,.,TRBV5-1,.
TGCAGTGCTAGACAGGAGGTGAGGGGCTTAAATCAGCCCCAGCATTTT,CSARQEVRGLNQPQHF,TRBJ1-5,few,TRBV20-1,.
TGCGCCAGCAGCAACCGGGACAGGGTCCCAAACACTGAAGCTTTCTTT,CASSNRDRVPNTEAFF,TRBJ1-1,many,TRBV5-1,TRBD1
TGTGCCACCAGCAGAGATTTTGGACTAGCGGGAGATTGGTTCTTC,CATSRDFGLAGDWFF,TRBJ2-1,few,TRBV15,TRBD2
TGTGCCAGCAGCCGTAGAGGGACTAGCGGGGCTCAAGAGACCCAGTACTTC,CASSRRGTSGAQETQYF,TRBJ2-5,few,TRBV7-2,TRBD2
TGTGCCAGCAGCTCCTCGACTAGCGGGAGTTACGATACGCAGTATTTT,CASSSSTSGSYDTQYF,TRBJ2-3,few,TRBV11-2,TRBD2
TGTGCCAGCAGTGAAGCGACTCACACTTACTATGGCTACACCTTC,CASSEATHTYYGYTF,TRBJ1-2,.,TRBV6-1,.
TGCGCCAGCAGCCCCCGAGCGGAGAGCTCCTACAATGAGCAGTTCTTC,CASSPRAESSYNEQFF,TRBJ2-1,many,TRBV5-1,.
TGCAGTTCCAGACGGGGAAATTCACCCCTCCACTTT,CSSRRGNSPLHF,TRBJ1-6,many,TRBV20-1,.
TGTGCCAGCAGCGGGACGAACACCGGGGAGCTGTTTTTT,CASSGTNTGELFF,TRBJ2-2,many,TRBV7-9,.
TGCGGTGCCTACCCAGGGCAGGGGTTCTACGAGCAGTACTTC,CGAYPGQGFYEQYF,TRBJ2-7,many,TRBV20-1,.
TGTGCCAGCAGTGATAGGGGCCTTAGAGAGACCCAGTACTTC,CASSDRGLRETQYF,TRBJ2-5,once,TRBV2,.
TGCAGCGTTGAGTCCACTGAAGCTTTCTTT,CSVESTEAFF,TRBJ1-1,.,TRBV29-1,.
TGTGCCAGTACTGGACAGAAGGGGACAGATACGCAGTATTTT,CASTGQKGTDTQYF,TRBJ2-3,few,TRBV6-5,.
TGTGCCAGCAGTTCCTCGCTACAGGGGGCGCGGAGGATGAACACTGAAGCTTTCTTT,CASSSSLQGARRMNTEAFF,TRBJ1-1,.,TRBV12-3/TRBV12-4,TRBD1
TGTGCCAGCAGTACCCACGGTCCCGGGGGAAGCACAGATACGCAGTATTTT,CASSTHGPGGSTDTQYF,TRBJ2-3,many,TRBV7-2,.
TGTGCCATCAGGACGAACACTATTGGAAACACCATATATTTT,CAIRTNTIGNTIYF,TRBJ1-3,many,TRBV10-3,.